Included here is one TCR beta chain sequence, with context. Its antigen remains unknown. Germline is not matched at one junction end, which may reflect a read error. TCRdb reprocessed the 5' RACE reads with MiXCR, giving one entry per CDR3 protein. The sample records about 240,000 distinct CDR3 sequences, roughly 10% being singletons. The data belong to a study of CD8 T cells in ankylosing spondylitis. Study findings and constraints: Within matched ankylosing spondylitis synovial fluid, disease-linked clones were reportedly significantly enriched.

The CDR3 consists of 14 residues. Germline CDR1 reads MRHNA; CDR2 reads SNTAGT. This TCR came from a male donor with ankylosing spondylitis or in good health (not recorded which). V is TRBV6-4 and J is TRBJ1-5; perhaps TRBD1 as D (5 bases). Sequenced input: blood, either unsorted or a sorted T cell fraction (not recorded which). The DNA of the CDR3 is TGTGCCAGTAGTGATTCGGGTCCCGGGACGCCCCAGCATTTT. It yields the protein CASSDSGPGTPQHF.